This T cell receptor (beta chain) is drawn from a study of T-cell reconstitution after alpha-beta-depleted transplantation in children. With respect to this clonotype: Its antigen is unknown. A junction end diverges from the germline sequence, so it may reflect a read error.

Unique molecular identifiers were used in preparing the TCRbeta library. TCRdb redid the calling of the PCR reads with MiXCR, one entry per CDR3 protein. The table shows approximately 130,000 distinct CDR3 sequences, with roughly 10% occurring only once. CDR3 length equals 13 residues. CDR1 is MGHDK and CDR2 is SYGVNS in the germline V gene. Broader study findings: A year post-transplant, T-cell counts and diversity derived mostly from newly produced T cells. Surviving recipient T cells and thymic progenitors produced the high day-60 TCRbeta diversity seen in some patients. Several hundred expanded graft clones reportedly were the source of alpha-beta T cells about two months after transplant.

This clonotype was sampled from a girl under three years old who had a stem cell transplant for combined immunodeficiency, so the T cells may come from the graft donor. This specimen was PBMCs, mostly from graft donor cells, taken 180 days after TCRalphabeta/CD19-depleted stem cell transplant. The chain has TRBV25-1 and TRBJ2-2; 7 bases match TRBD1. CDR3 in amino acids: CSSRDRGAGELFF. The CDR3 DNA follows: TGTTCCAGCAGGGACAGAGGGGCCGGGGAGCTGTTTTTT.